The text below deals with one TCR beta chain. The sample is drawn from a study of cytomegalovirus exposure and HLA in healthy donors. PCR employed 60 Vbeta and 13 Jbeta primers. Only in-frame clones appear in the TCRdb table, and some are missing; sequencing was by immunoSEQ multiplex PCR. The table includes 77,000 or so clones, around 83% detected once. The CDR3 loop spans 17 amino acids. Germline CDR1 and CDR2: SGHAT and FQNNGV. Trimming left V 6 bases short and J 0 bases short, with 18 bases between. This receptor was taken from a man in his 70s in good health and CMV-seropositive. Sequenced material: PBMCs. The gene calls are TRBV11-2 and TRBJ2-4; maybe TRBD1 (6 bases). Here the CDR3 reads CASRNWTARGAKNIQYF. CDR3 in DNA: TGTGCCAGCAGAAACTGGACAGCTAGAGGAGCCAAAAACATTCAGTACTTC.